The sequence of this T cell receptor beta chain was determined in a study of T cells after yellow fever vaccination. TCRdb redid the calling of the 5' RACE reads with MiXCR, one entry per CDR3 protein. The sample has roughly 300,000 distinct CDR3 sequences, 6.5% to 8.5% seen once. Study-level findings and limits: Reappearing after the booster were most of the clones from primary vaccination (roughly 96% CD4, approximately 86% CD8).

To note about this clonotype: The target antigen is unknown.

The source is a young man who received the YFV17D yellow fever vaccine. The sequenced sample was PBMCs, obtained roughly seven weeks after the first yellow fever vaccination.

CDR3 bases: TGCGCCAGCAGCAAAGATATTGGAGTCTATGGCTACACCTTC. It yields the protein CASSKDIGVYGYTF. The chain combines TRBV5-1 with TRBJ1-2; no definite D call. Germline CDR1 reads SGHRS; CDR2 reads YFSETQ. Trimming took 4 bases from V and 4 from J, leaving 14 bases between them. CDR3 length: 14 amino acids.